A single count supports the clone carrying this T cell receptor (beta chain). The data were taken from a study of shared T cell receptors in the human thymus. Germline loops: CDR1 MNHNS, CDR2 SASEGT. The CDR3 runs 13 residues. Trimming took 8 bases from V and 0 from J, leaving 8 bases between them. The data were produced by immunoSEQ multiplex PCR, yet TCRdb's version contains in-frame clones alone and is incomplete. This sample has more than 550,000 clones, with over 75% found just once. This same sample was also taken into another study, of human thymus T cells. That source adds: Corrective cardiac surgery supplied the resected thymus tissue. Among unrelated individuals, related research reported thymic repertoires that overlapped highly.

This chain connects TRBV6-1 to TRBJ2-4; D unresolved. This receptor was obtained from a girl in the first two years of life with a congenital heart defect. Sequencing was performed on thymocytes. The CDR3 coding sequence is TGTGCCAGCGGCCCTCTAGCCAAAAACATTCAGTACTTC. Translating it yields CASGPLAKNIQYF.